This T cell receptor beta chain was observed in a study of post-analysis software for immune sequencing data. Findings of the study overall: TRBV5-6, TRBV5-1 and TRBV20-1 belonged to a set of roughly five TRBV segments that were more frequent in patients than controls.

The sample holds one count of this clonotype. The antigen remains unidentified. Unique molecular identifiers featured in each of the TCR beta cDNA libraries. TCRdb ran MiXCR on the PCR reads and lists one entry per CDR3 protein. The sample has roughly 700,000 distinct CDR3 sequences, about 32% seen once. The ends were cut back, 1 base at V and 0 bases at J, with 10 bases in the middle. Germline V gene lookup returns CDR1 SGHTA and CDR2 FQGNSA. This CDR3 is 17 amino acids long. The chain employs TRBV7-2 and TRBJ2-6, with TRBD2 as a possible D gene (6 bases). The specimen was blood. The receptor was derived from a girl between 5 and 17 years old with multiple sclerosis. The CDR3 DNA reads as TGTGCCAGCAGCTTAGGGCCCGGGGGCTCTGGGGCCAACGTCCTGACTTTC. This translates into CASSLGPGGSGANVLTF.